This T cell receptor (beta chain) was captured by sequencing in a study of human T cells and chemical hapten exposure. Turning to the study itself: Alopecia universalis, totalis or areata was present in patients who were mostly female.

This CDR3 has 15 amino acids. Per germline, CDR1 MNHEY and CDR2 SVGAGI. V was shortened by 6 bases and J by 0 bases, with 15 bases between the two germline ends. In the library, unique molecular identifiers were attached to individual cDNA molecules. The authors' processing: Per-sample TCR counts ranged from roughly 20,000 to 700,000, median roughly 96,000. Each CDR3 protein is one row after TCRdb ran MiXCR on the RACE reads. TCRdb, not the authors, supplied the V and J calls. Among under 130,000 distinct CDR3 sequences, 34% were seen once, and the ten largest hold roughly 2.6%. Time point described: patch test 3, about 24 weeks after DPC sensitization. Indicated treatment: therapeutic diphenylcyclopropenone sensitization with weekly scalp DPC. Alopecia patients between 18 and 70 years old and suitable for DPC were used as donors.

The V and J genes are TRBV6-5 and TRBJ2-7; D is unresolved. The material was whole blood, obtained in connection with sensitization to the hapten diphenylcyclopropenone (DPC). The sequence came from a man aged 35 to 55 with alopecia areata. Some clones in this sample may be carry-over from other donors' samples. CDR3 residues: CASRQDVLSSYEQYF. The CDR3 nucleotides read TGTGCCAGCAGGCAAGACGTCCTGAGCTCCTACGAGCAGTACTTC.